The rows below give T cell receptor beta chains drawn from one sample of a study of blood T cell repertoires in COVID-19. Assay used: immunoSEQ multiplex PCR; TCRdb lists only in-frame clones, some missing. The table includes some 74,000 clones, approximately 81% detected once. What was sequenced was peripheral blood. These receptors were obtained from an elderly woman with active or convalescent COVID-19. The CDR3 runs from the conserved cysteine through the conserved F or W. D genes are given only for firm matches. For some rows the clone size is stated as once, few or many, or as a class when expanded; others skip it.

V: TRBV7-2; D: TRBD1; J: TRBJ2-7; size: .; DNA: TGTGCCAGCAGCTTCCCCCCCGTTCTGACAGGGGCGAATACCTACGAGCAGTACTTC; CDR3: CASSFPPVLTGANTYEQYF
V: TRBV6-2/TRBV6-3; D: .; J: TRBJ1-5; size: few; DNA: TGTGCCAGCAGTCTGACACAGGTAGAAGGGTCCAATCAGCCCCAGCATTTT; CDR3: CASSLTQVEGSNQPQHF
V: TRBV3-1/TRBV3-2; D: TRBD2; J: TRBJ2-6; size: once; DNA: TGTGCCAGCAGCCATCGACTAGCGGGAGGGCCCTCTGGGGCCAACGTCCTGACTTTC; CDR3: CASSHRLAGGPSGANVLTF
V: TRBV19; D: TRBD1; J: TRBJ1-5; size: few; DNA: TGTGCCAGTAGGAGGGACAGGGTCGGCAATCAGCCCCAGCATTTT; CDR3: CASRRDRVGNQPQHF
V: TRBV12-3/TRBV12-4; D: .; J: TRBJ2-1; size: .; DNA: TGTGCCAGCAGTTTAGGAGAAGCGGGTGAGCAGTTCTTC; CDR3: CASSLGEAGEQFF
V: TRBV5-1; D: .; J: TRBJ2-5; size: once; DNA: TGCGCCAGCAGCTTGGTAACTGGCCAAGAGACCCAGTACTTC; CDR3: CASSLVTGQETQYF
V: TRBV14; D: TRBD2; J: TRBJ2-2; size: .; DNA: TGTGCCAGCAGCCAAGGACTAGCGGCGAACACCGGGGAGCTGTTTTTT; CDR3: CASSQGLAANTGELFF
V: TRBV28; D: TRBD1; J: TRBJ1-1; size: .; DNA: TGTGCCAGCACCCATCCCACGACAGGGGTTGAAGCTTTCTTT; CDR3: CASTHPTTGVEAFF
V: TRBV6-4; D: TRBD1; J: TRBJ1-4; size: few; DNA: TGTGCCAGCAGTGACTCTGCCCGGGACAGAAGGAATGAAAAACTGTTTTTT; CDR3: CASSDSARDRRNEKLFF
V: TRBV30; D: TRBD2; J: TRBJ2-7; size: .; DNA: TGTGCCTGGAGTGTATCGGGGGGGATCTACGAGCAGTACTTC; CDR3: CAWSVSGGIYEQYF
V: TRBV10-3; D: .; J: TRBJ1-6; size: .; DNA: TGTGCCATCAGTGATGGCGGAGCATCACCCCTCCACTTT; CDR3: CAISDGGASPLHF
V: TRBV3-1/TRBV3-2; D: TRBD2; J: TRBJ2-4; size: few; DNA: TGTGCCAGCAGCCCAGGACTAGCACTAGCCAAAAACATTCAGTACTTC; CDR3: CASSPGLALAKNIQYF
V: TRBV30; D: TRBD1; J: TRBJ2-6; size: once; DNA: TGTGCCTCCGGGTCGGGGCAGGGGGTTTATGGGGCCAACGTCCTGACTTTC; CDR3: CASGSGQGVYGANVLTF
V: TRBV10-3; D: TRBD2; J: TRBJ2-1; size: .; DNA: TGTGCCATCAGTGACAGAGGACTAGGGGTCGGGAATGAGCAGTTCTTC; CDR3: CAISDRGLGVGNEQFF
V: TRBV6-1; D: .; J: TRBJ1-2; size: .; DNA: TGTGCCAGCAGTGAAATGGACAGCAACTATGGCTACACCTTC; CDR3: CASSEMDSNYGYTF
V: TRBV6-5; D: TRBD2; J: TRBJ2-7; size: once; DNA: TGTGCCAGCAAAGCGGGAGGGTCGAGCTCCTACGAGCAGTACTTC; CDR3: CASKAGGSSSYEQYF
V: TRBV6-5; D: TRBD1; J: TRBJ2-1; size: .; DNA: TGTGCCAGCAGTTACGACAGGGGGCCTTCCAATGAGCAGTTCTTC; CDR3: CASSYDRGPSNEQFF
V: TRBV15; D: .; J: TRBJ1-5; size: .; DNA: TGTGCCACCAGCAGAGATATGGTCGCGTATCAGCCCCAGCATTTT; CDR3: CATSRDMVAYQPQHF
V: TRBV2; D: TRBD1; J: TRBJ2-7; size: .; DNA: TGTGCCAGCAGTACGGGACAGGGCGGCGAGCAGTACTTC; CDR3: CASSTGQGGEQYF
V: TRBV11-3; D: .; J: TRBJ2-3; size: .; DNA: TGTGCCAGCAGCCGCCTCGTCACTAGTACCACAGATACGCAGTATTTT; CDR3: CASSRLVTSTTDTQYF
V: TRBV18; D: .; J: TRBJ2-1; size: .; DNA: TGTGCCAGCTCCCCAGCCGGGGGAGCATCCTACAATGAGCAGTTCTTC; CDR3: CASSPAGGASYNEQFF
V: TRBV19; D: TRBD1; J: TRBJ2-3; size: .; DNA: TGTGCCAGTAGTACGGGACAGGGGCGTAGCACAGATACGCAGTATTTT; CDR3: CASSTGQGRSTDTQYF
V: TRBV4-2; D: .; J: TRBJ2-3; size: .; DNA: TGTGCCAGCAGCCAAGGTTGGTCGGCAGTGGAGGCAGATACGCAGTATTTT; CDR3: CASSQGWSAVEADTQYF
V: TRBV19; D: .; J: TRBJ2-2; size: .; DNA: TGTGCCAGTAGTCTTTCTCGAGGAGGAAACACCGGGGAGCTGTTTTTT; CDR3: CASSLSRGGNTGELFF
V: TRBV7-2; D: .; J: TRBJ2-5; size: .; DNA: TGTGCCAGCAGCTTTCACGGGAGTTGGGAGACCCAGTACTTC; CDR3: CASSFHGSWETQYF
V: TRBV29-1; D: TRBD2; J: TRBJ2-1; size: .; DNA: TGCAGCGTCAAACAGGGCGGGGGGGCTTATGAGCAGTTCTTC; CDR3: CSVKQGGGAYEQFF
V: TRBV7-3; D: TRBD2; J: TRBJ2-1; size: .; DNA: TGTGCCAGCAGCGCGGGGGTTTACAATGAGCAGTTCTTC; CDR3: CASSAGVYNEQFF
V: TRBV19; D: TRBD1; J: TRBJ2-5; size: .; DNA: TGTGCCAGTAGTGACAGGGGGGGGGAGACCCAGTACTTC; CDR3: CASSDRGGETQYF
V: TRBV5-6; D: .; J: TRBJ1-2; size: .; DNA: TGTGCCAGCAGCTTCGGGATAACCACCCCATTTTTCTATGGCTACACCTTC; CDR3: CASSFGITTPFFYGYTF
V: TRBV5-1; D: TRBD2; J: TRBJ2-2; size: .; DNA: TGCGCCAGCAGCTTGGGTGGCGGGGGGGCCGCCACCGGGGAGCTGTTTTTT; CDR3: CASSLGGGGAATGELFF
V: TRBV5-1; D: TRBD2; J: TRBJ2-7; size: .; DNA: TGCGCCAGCAGCTTGGAAGCGGGGGGCCGGTCTAGCGAGCAGTACTTC; CDR3: CASSLEAGGRSSEQYF